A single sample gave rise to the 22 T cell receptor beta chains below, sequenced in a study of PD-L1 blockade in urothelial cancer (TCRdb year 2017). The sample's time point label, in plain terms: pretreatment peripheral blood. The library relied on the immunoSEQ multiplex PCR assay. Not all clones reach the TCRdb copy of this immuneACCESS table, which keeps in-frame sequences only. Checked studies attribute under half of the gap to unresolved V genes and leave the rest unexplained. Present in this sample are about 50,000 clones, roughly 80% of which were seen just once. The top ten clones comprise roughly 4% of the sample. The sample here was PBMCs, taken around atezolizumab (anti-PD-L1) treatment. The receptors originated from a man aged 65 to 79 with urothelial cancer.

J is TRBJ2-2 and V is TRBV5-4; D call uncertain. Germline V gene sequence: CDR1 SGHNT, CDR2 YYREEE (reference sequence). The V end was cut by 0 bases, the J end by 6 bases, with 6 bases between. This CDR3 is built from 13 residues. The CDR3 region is CASSLVRSGELFF. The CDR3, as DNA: TGTGCCAGCAGCTTGGTCAGATCCGGGGAGCTGTTTTTT. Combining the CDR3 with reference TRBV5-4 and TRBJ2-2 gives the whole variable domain ETGVTQSPTHLIKTRGQQVTLRCSSQSGHNTVSWYQQALGQGPQFIFQYYREEENGRGNFPPRFSGLQFPNYSSELNVNALELDDSALYLCASSLVRSGELFFGEGSRLTVL.

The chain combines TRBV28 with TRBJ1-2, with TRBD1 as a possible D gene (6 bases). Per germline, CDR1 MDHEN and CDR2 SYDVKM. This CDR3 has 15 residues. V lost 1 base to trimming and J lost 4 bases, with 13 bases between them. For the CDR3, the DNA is TGTGCCAGCAGTTTATTGGGGGGGCTGATCTATGGCTACACCTTC. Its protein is CASSLLGGLIYGYTF.

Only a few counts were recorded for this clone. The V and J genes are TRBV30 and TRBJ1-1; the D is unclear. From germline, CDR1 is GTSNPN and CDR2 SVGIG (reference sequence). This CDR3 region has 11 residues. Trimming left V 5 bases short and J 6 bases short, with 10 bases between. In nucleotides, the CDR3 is TGTGCCTGGGCGGAGGCCCCTGAAGCTTTCTTT. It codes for CAWAEAPEAFF.

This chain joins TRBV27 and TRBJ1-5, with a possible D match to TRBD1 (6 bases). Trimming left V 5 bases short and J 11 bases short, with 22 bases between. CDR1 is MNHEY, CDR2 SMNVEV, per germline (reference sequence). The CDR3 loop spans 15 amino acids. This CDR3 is CASSASGEGFTTQHF. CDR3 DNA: TGTGCCAGCAGTGCTTCAGGGGAGGGATTTACTACCCAGCATTTT.

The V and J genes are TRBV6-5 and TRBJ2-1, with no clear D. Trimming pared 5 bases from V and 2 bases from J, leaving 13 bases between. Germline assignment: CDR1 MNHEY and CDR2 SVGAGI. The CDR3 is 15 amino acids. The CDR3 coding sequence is TGTGCCAGCAGTCCCACGGGTGCTACCTACAATGAGCAGTTCTTC. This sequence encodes CASSPTGATYNEQFF.

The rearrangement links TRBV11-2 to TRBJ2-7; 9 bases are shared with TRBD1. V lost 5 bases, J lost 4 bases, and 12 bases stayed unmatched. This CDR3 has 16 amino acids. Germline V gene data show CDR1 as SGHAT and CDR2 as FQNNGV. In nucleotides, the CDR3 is TGTGCCAGCAGCGCCCGTCACAGGGGGCGCTTTTACGAGCAGTACTTC. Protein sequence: CASSARHRGRFYEQYF.

CDR3 region: CASSFTGDTEAFF. The CDR3 DNA sequence: TGCGCCAGCAGCTTTACAGGGGACACTGAAGCTTTCTTT. The rearrangement uses TRBV5-1 and TRBJ1-1; 7 bases are a match to TRBD1. This CDR3 region has 13 residues. V gave up 2 bases and J gave up 3 bases; unmatched junction bases: 1. Germline CDR1 SGHRS, CDR2 YFSETQ.

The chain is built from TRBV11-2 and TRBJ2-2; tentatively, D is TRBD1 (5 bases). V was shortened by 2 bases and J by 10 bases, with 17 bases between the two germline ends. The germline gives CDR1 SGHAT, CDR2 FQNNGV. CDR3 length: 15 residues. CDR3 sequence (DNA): TGTGCCAGCAGCTTAACAGCCAGGGTGTCTGAGGAGCTGTTTTTT. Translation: CASSLTARVSEELFF.

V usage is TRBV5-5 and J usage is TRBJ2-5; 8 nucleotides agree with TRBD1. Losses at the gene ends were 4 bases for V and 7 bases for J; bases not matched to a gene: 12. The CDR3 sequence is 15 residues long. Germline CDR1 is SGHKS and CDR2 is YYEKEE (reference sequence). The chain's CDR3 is CASSAGTGSSGTQYF. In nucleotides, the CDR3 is TGTGCCAGCAGCGCCGGGACAGGCTCCTCGGGGACCCAGTACTTC.

For the CDR3, the DNA is TGTGCCAGCAGCGTAGGCCGAACGACAGGGGTCAGCACAGATACGCAGTATTTT. Its translation is CASSVGRTTGVSTDTQYF. J is TRBJ2-3 and V is TRBV9, with 8 bases aligning to TRBD1. V shed 0 bases, J shed 0 bases, and the junction held 9 bases outside the gene matches. The CDR3 has 18 amino acids. Germline lookup yields CDR1 SGDLS and CDR2 YYNGEE.

The CDR3 sequence is CASSPRLAEQETQYF. For the CDR3, the DNA is TGTGCCAGCTCACCTCGACTAGCGGAACAAGAGACCCAGTACTTC. V gene TRBV18 combines with J gene TRBJ2-5, with 9 bases aligning to TRBD2. CDR1 KGHSH and CDR2 LQKENI come from the germline V gene. Losses at the gene ends were 3 bases for V and 2 bases for J; bases not matched to a gene: 4. The CDR3 runs to 15 residues.

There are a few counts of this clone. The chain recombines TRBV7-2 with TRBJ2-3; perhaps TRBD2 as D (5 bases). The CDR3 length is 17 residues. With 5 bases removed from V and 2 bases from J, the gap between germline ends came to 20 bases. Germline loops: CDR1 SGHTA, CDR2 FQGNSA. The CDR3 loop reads CASSPEGRYSNTDTQYF. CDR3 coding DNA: TGTGCCAGCAGCCCTGAGGGCCGATACTCAAACACAGATACGCAGTATTTT.

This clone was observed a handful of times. The CDR3 bases are TGTGCCAGCAGCCATCTTATCGCGGGGGGGTCGAACACCGGGGAGCTGTTTTTT. Protein sequence: CASSHLIAGGSNTGELFF. This rearrangement joins TRBV14 to TRBJ2-2, with 9 bases identical to TRBD2. This CDR3 contains 18 residues. Per germline, CDR1 SGHDN and CDR2 FVKESK. The junction had 8 bases not matched to a gene; V was cut back by 3 bases and J by 0 bases.

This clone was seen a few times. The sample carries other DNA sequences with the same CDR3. The CDR3 is CASSPPRSGNTIYF. CDR3 DNA: TGTGCCAGCTCACCGCCGCGCTCTGGAAACACCATATATTTT. The rearrangement links TRBV18 to TRBJ1-3; no reliable D call. This CDR3 comprises 14 residues. Germline CDR1 KGHSH, CDR2 LQKENI. Trimming cost V 3 bases and J 0 bases, with 6 bases left between them. Variable domain in full (rest from reference TRBV18 and TRBJ1-3): NAGVMQNPRHLVRRRGQEARLRCSPMKGHSHVYWYRQLPEEGLKFMVYLQKENIIDESGMPKERFSAEFPKEGPSILRIQQVVRGDSAAYFCASSPPRSGNTIYFGEGSWLTVV.

CDR3 protein: CASSSSWTGAPYEQYF. CDR3 nucleotides: TGTGCCAGCAGTTCCAGTTGGACAGGGGCCCCCTACGAGCAGTACTTC. The chain carries TRBV28 and TRBJ2-7; 9 bases agree with TRBD1. Germline lookup yields CDR1 MDHEN and CDR2 SYDVKM. This CDR3 comprises 16 residues. V shed 4 bases and J 2 bases; nucleotides not matched to a gene: 9.

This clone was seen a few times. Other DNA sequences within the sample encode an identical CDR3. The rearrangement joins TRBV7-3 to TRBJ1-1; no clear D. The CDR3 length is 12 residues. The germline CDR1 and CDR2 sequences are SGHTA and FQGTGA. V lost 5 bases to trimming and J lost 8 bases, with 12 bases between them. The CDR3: CASSLDRGEAFF. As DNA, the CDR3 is TGTGCCAGCAGCCTGGATCGAGGGGAAGCTTTCTTT. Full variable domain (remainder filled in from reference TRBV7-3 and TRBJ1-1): GAGVSQTPSNKVTEKGKYVELRCDPISGHTALYWYRQSLGQGPEFLIYFQGTGAADDSGLPNDRFFAVRPEGSVSTLKIQRTERGDSAVYLCASSLDRGEAFFGQGTRLTVV.

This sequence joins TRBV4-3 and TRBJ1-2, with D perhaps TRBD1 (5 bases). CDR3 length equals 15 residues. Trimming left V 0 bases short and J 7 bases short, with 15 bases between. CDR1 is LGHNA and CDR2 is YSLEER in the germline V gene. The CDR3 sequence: CASSQDSGQGGGYTF. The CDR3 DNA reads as TGCGCCAGCAGCCAAGATTCGGGGCAGGGAGGTGGCTACACCTTC.

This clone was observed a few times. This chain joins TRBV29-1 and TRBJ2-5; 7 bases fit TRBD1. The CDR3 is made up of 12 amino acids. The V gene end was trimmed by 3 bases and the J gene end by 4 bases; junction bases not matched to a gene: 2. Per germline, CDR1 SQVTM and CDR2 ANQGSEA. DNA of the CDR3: TGCAGCGTTGATTACAGGGGAGAGACCCAGTACTTC. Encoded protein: CSVDYRGETQYF. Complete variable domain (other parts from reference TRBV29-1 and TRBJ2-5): SAVISQKPSRDICQRGTSLTIQCQVDSQVTMMFWYRQQPGQSLTLIATANQGSEATYESGFVIDKFPISRPNLTFSTLTVSNMSPEDSSIYLCSVDYRGETQYFGPGTRLLVL.

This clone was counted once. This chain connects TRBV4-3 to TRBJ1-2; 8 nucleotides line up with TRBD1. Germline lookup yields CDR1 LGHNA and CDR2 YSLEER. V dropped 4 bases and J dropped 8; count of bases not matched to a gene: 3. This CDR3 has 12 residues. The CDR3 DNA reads TGCGCCAGCAGCCGCGACAGGGGAGGCTACACCTTC. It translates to CASSRDRGGYTF.

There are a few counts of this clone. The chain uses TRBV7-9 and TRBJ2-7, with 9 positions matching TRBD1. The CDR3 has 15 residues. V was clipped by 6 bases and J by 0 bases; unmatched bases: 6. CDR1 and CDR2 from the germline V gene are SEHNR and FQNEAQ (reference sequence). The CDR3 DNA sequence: TGTGCCAGCAGATCGGACAGGGGAAGCTCCTACGAGCAGTACTTC. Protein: CASRSDRGSSYEQYF.

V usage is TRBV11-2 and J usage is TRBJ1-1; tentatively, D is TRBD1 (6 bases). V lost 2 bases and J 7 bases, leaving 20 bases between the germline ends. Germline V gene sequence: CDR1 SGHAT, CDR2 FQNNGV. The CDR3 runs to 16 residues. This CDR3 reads CASSLPQGQTLIEAFF. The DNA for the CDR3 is TGTGCCAGCAGCTTACCCCAAGGACAGACTTTGATTGAAGCTTTCTTT.

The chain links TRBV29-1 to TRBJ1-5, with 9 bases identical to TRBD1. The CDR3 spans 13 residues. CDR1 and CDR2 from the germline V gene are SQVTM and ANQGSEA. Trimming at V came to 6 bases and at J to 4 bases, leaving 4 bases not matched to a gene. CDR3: CSVAGTGNQPQHF. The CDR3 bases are TGCAGCGTGGCCGGGACAGGGAATCAGCCCCAGCATTTT.